Described below is a single TCR beta chain sequence and its context. Which antigen it targets is not known. Base quality data are lacking; no much larger clone is found one base away. These data come from a study of T cell repertoires in cytomegalovirus infection (dated by TCRdb to the late 2010s). With respect to the entire study: Peptide stimulations targeted recently identified HLA-C-restricted CMV epitopes, whose presentation resists viral immunomodulation, together with well-studied HLA-B-restricted epitopes. The HLA type of each donor mattered for the analysis, because public TCR beta signatures pointed to carriage of CMV infection along with the matching HLA type.

The paper's findings and limits, for the study overall: In both this cohort and an independent cohort of 352 donors, the cumulative frequency of public TCR beta family members distinguished carriers of CMV infection plus the relevant HLA type. The ex vivo response was dominated by HLA-C-restricted CMV-specific TCR beta clonotypes, and the single most frequent clonotype in two of eight donors was supplied by these HLA-C-restricted clonotypes.

The treatment or condition label for this specimen denotes: in vitro stimulation with specific CMV peptide epitopes to enrich CMV-specific T cells. The germline V gene supplies CDR1 SGHVS and CDR2 FNYEAQ. From its cysteine to its phenylalanine, the CDR3 spans 15 amino acids. The sequence is cut down to CDR3 DNA, 45 bases in frame from base 1. V lost 1 base and J lost 4 bases; the stretch between them is 11 bases long. This sample was sequenced with an Illumina HiSeq 1500. The public reads were quality trimmed at Q25 with fastp and then assembled into clones with MiXCR by TCRdb, keeping productive beta chains. Duplicate CDR3 protein sequences are folded into a single record with the most common DNA and genes. For this sample there are 650,000 to 850,000 distinct CDR3 sequences; almost 30% appear just once. The ten largest clones represent about 12% of the sample.

This clonotype originated in a human donor in good health (CMV status not recorded). Some clones in this sample may be carry-over from other donors' samples. Here the sequenced sample was cultured CD8+ T cells from PBMCs, taken from culture after CMV antigen stimulation. The chain couples TRBV7-6 to TRBJ1-5; TRBD1 could be the D gene, as 6 bases match. CDR3 protein: CASSLGGGANQPQHF. The base sequence is TGTGCCAGCAGCTTAGGGGGGGGGGCAAATCAGCCCCAGCATTTT. Extended through the reference TRBV7-6 and TRBJ1-5 proteins, this CDR3 yields the full variable domain: GAGVSQSPRYKVTKRGQDVALRCDPISGHVSLYWYRQALGQGPEFLTYFNYEAQQDKSGLPNDRFSAERPEGSISTLTIQRTEQRDSAMYRCASSLGGGANQPQHFGDGTRLSIL.